This T cell receptor beta chain stems from a study of cytomegalovirus exposure and HLA in healthy donors. Between the trimmed V and J ends, which lost 7 bases and 0 bases, there was a span of 15 bases. The germline gives CDR1 MGHRA, CDR2 YSYEKL. The CDR3 is made up of 16 amino acids. Amplification used 60 Vbeta primers and 13 Jbeta primers. Data came from immunoSEQ multiplex PCR; TCRdb stores just in-frame clones and leaves some out. The sample carries about 160,000 clones, under 75% recorded once. The sample taken for sequencing was PBMCs. The sequence came from a man aged 35 to 55 in good health and CMV-seropositive. This chain joins TRBV4-1 and TRBJ2-2; maybe TRBD1 (6 bases). The CDR3 DNA sequence: TGCGCCAGCACGACACAGGGAACACCGAACACCGGGGAGCTGTTTTTT. This translates into CASTTQGTPNTGELFF.